These 12 T cell receptor beta chains were sequenced from one sample in a study of blood T cell repertoires in COVID-19. Data came from immunoSEQ multiplex PCR; TCRdb stores just in-frame clones and leaves some out. The sample has nearly 110,000 clones, more than 70% seen once. Sequences were obtained from peripheral blood. These receptors all come from a man aged 35 to 55 with active or convalescent COVID-19.

V is TRBV6-5 and J is TRBJ1-5, with D perhaps TRBD1 (6 bases). The V and J ends lost 4 bases and 11 bases respectively, with 21 bases between them. The CDR3 runs 15 residues. Germline values: CDR1 MNHEY, CDR2 SVGAGI. CDR3 residues: CASSLTGTHPEAQHF. CDR3 sequence (DNA): TGTGCCAGCAGTTTGACCGGGACACACCCGGAGGCCCAGCATTTT.

The chain recombines TRBV7-3 with TRBJ2-7; TRBD2 agrees at 8 bases. CDR1 is SGHTA, CDR2 FQGTGA, per germline. This CDR3 has 14 amino acids. The J segment lost 0 bases and the V segment lost 5 bases, leaving 3 bases of the junction unmatched. The CDR3 loop is CASSPGGGSYEQYF. The CDR3 DNA reads TGTGCCAGCAGCCCCGGGGGGGGCTCCTACGAGCAGTACTTC. The whole variable domain, remainder taken from reference TRBV7-3 and TRBJ2-7, is GAGVSQTPSNKVTEKGKYVELRCDPISGHTALYWYRQSLGQGPEFLIYFQGTGAADDSGLPNDRFFAVRPEGSVSTLKIQRTERGDSAVYLCASSPGGGSYEQYFGPGTRLTVT.

The rearrangement joins TRBV6-5 to TRBJ2-7, with D perhaps TRBD1 (8 bases). Trimming stripped 7 bases from V and 6 bases from J, with 16 bases between. The CDR3 consists of 13 residues. From germline, CDR1 is MNHEY and CDR2 SVGAGI. Here the CDR3 reads CASTKQGGREQYF. The CDR3 region has the DNA TGTGCCAGCACCAAACAGGGGGGGCGCGAGCAGTACTTC.

The genes are TRBV2 and TRBJ1-2; 11 bases agree with TRBD1. The CDR3 extends over 14 amino acids. V trimming: 5 bases; J trimming: 7 bases; junction bases outside the gene matches: 6. CDR1 and CDR2 (germline): SNHLY, FYNNEI. This chain's CDR3 is CASSRTGGWSGYTF. DNA of the CDR3: TGTGCCAGCAGTCGGACAGGGGGCTGGTCTGGCTACACCTTC.

The rearrangement uses TRBV28 and TRBJ1-5; TRBD1 might be the D (5 bases). The CDR3 has 15 amino acids. Germline V lookup: CDR1 MDHEN, CDR2 SYDVKM. With 2 bases removed from V and 3 bases from J, the gap between germline ends came to 11 bases. In DNA form, the CDR3 reads TGTGCCAGCAGTTTAAGCAGGGCACTCAATCAGCCCCAGCATTTT. As protein: CASSLSRALNQPQHF.

This rearrangement joins TRBV18 to TRBJ1-1; maybe TRBD1 (5 bases). The ends were cut back, 3 bases at V and 0 bases at J, with 14 bases in the middle. CDR1 is KGHSH, CDR2 LQKENI, per germline. The CDR3 loop spans 16 amino acids. CDR3 residues: CASSPPRGIMNTEAFF. As DNA, the CDR3 is TGTGCCAGCTCACCGCCCCGGGGGATAATGAACACTGAAGCTTTCTTT.

The chain couples TRBV6-2 or TRBV6-3 to TRBJ2-1, with 14 bases aligning to TRBD2. Germline CDR1 and CDR2: MNHEY and SVGEGT. This CDR3 spans 20 amino acids. The J segment lost 6 bases and the V segment lost 7 bases, leaving 20 bases of the junction unmatched. CDR3 in DNA: TGTGCCAGCACCCCCAAATTCGGGACTAGCGGGAGAGGGCTCAGCAATGAGCAGTTCTTC. Its translation is CASTPKFGTSGRGLSNEQFF.

This chain links TRBV6-6 with TRBJ2-7, with D possibly TRBD1 on 6 matching bases. This CDR3 spans 13 amino acids. Deletions cut 3 bases from V and 5 bases from J, with 11 bases between. Germline V gives CDR1 MNHNY, CDR2 SVGAGI (reference sequence). This CDR3 is CASSYEGVNEQYF. Written as DNA, the CDR3 is TGTGCCAGCAGTTATGAGGGGGTCAACGAGCAGTACTTC.

There are many counts of this clone. The V gene is TRBV9, the J gene TRBJ2-7, with 10 bases lining up with TRBD1. Germline V CDR1 and CDR2: SGDLS, YYNGEE. The V and J ends lost 0 bases and 4 bases, in that order; junction bases with no gene match: 10. CDR3 size: 17 residues. In nucleotides, the CDR3 is TGTGCCAGCAGCGTAGGTGATCTGAGGACAGGGGGTTACGAGCAGTACTTC. Residues: CASSVGDLRTGGYEQYF.

This clone has only one observation. The chain joins TRBV19 to TRBJ1-2; D unresolved. This CDR3 is 15 amino acids long. CDR1 LNHDA and CDR2 SQIVND come from the germline V gene (reference sequence). Deletions cut 6 bases from V and 2 bases from J, with 16 bases between. The DNA of the CDR3 is TGTGCCAGTAGCCCCCAAGGCAGCGGGAACTATGGCTACACCTTC. Its translation is CASSPQGSGNYGYTF.

The chain has TRBV19 and TRBJ2-1; 7 positions match TRBD2. V trimming: 10 bases; J trimming: 1 base; junction bases outside the gene matches: 7. Germline CDR1 reads LNHDA; CDR2 reads SQIVND (reference sequence). The CDR3 runs 14 residues. The CDR3 reads CATRVAGSYNEQFF. DNA of the CDR3: TGTGCCACCCGGGTAGCGGGTTCCTACAATGAGCAGTTCTTC.

The J gene is TRBJ1-1, the V gene TRBV12-5, with D possibly matching TRBD1 (5 bases). Trimming shortened V by 1 base and J by 6 bases, and 9 bases separated the two germline ends. Germline CDR1 is LGHNT and CDR2 is FRNRAP. The CDR3 covers 13 residues. The CDR3 reads CASGLEGDPEAFF. The CDR3 DNA follows: TGTGCTAGTGGTTTGGAAGGGGATCCTGAAGCTTTCTTT.